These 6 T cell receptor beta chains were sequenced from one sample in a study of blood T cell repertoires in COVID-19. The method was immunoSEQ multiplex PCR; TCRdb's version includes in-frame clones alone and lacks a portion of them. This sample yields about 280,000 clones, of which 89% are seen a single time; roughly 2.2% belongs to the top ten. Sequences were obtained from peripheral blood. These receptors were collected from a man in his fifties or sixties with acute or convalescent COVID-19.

The CDR3 nucleotides are TGCGCCAGCAGCCAAAACCTTCACAGGGTGGGGGGCTACACCTTC. Its protein is CASSQNLHRVGGYTF. The chain is built from TRBV4-1 and TRBJ1-2, with D maybe TRBD1 (6 bases). The V and J ends lost 2 bases and 8 bases respectively, with 18 bases between them. The germline gives CDR1 MGHRA, CDR2 YSYEKL. This CDR3 has 15 amino acids.

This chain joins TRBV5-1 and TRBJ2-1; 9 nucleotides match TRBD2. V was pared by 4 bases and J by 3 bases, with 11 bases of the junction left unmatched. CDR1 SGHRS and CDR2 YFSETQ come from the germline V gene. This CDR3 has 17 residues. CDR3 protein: CASSGSGGDGDYNEQFF. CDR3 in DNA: TGCGCCAGCAGCGGTAGCGGGGGAGACGGCGACTACAATGAGCAGTTCTTC.

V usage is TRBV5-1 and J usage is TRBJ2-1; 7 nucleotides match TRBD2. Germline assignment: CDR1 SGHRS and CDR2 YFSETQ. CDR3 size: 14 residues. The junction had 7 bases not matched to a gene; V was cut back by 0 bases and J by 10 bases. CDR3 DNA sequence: TGCGCCAGCAGCTTGGCCGCGGGGGTTAGGGAGCAGTTCTTC. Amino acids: CASSLAAGVREQFF.

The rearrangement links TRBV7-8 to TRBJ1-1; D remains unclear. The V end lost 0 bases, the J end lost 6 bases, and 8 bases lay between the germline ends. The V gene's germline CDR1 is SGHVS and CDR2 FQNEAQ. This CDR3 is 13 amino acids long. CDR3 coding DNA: TGTGCCAGCAGCTTAGCCCAGGCCGCTGAAGCTTTCTTT. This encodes CASSLAQAAEAFF. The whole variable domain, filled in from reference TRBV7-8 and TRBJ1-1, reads GAGVSQSPRYKVAKRGQDVALRCDPISGHVSLFWYQQALGQGPEFLTYFQNEAQLDKSGLPSDRFFAERPEGSVSTLKIQRTQQEDSAVYLCASSLAQAAEAFFGQGTRLTVV.

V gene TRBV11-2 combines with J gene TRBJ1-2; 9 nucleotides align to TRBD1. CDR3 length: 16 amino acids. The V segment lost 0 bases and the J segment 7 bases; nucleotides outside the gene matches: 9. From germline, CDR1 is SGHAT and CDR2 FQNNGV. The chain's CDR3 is CASSLETGGRIGGYTF. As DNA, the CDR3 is TGTGCCAGCAGCTTAGAAACAGGGGGCAGGATTGGTGGCTACACCTTC.

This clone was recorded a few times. Here the CDR3 reads CMKGGVEQYF. CDR3 sequence (DNA): TGCATGAAGGGGGGGGTCGAGCAGTACTTC. The rearrangement uses TRBV20-1 and TRBJ2-7; the D gene is possibly TRBD2 (7 bases). This CDR3 comprises 10 residues. CDR1 and CDR2 (germline): DFQATT, SNEGSKA (reference sequence).